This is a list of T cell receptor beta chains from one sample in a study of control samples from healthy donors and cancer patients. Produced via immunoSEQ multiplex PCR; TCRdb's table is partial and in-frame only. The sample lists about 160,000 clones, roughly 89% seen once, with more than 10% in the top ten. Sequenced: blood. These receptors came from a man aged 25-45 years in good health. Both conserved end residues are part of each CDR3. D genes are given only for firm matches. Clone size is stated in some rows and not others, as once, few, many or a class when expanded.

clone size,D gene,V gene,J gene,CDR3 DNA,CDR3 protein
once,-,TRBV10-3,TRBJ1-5,TGTGCCACAAGGGGGGGGGATCAGCCCCAGCATTTT,CATRGGDQPQHF
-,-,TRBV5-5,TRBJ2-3,TGTGCCAGCAGCTTGGTAGAGGGGGGAACAGATACGCAGTATTTT,CASSLVEGGTDTQYF
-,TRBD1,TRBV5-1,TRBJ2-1,TGCGCCAGCAGCTTGTACGGACAGGGGGCATCGGATGAGCAGTTCTTC,CASSLYGQGASDEQFF
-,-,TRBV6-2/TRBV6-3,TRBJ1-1,TGTGCCAGCAGTCGACACCCGGGGCCGAACACTGAAGCTTTCTTT,CASSRHPGPNTEAFF
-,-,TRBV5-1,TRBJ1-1,TGCGCCAGCAGCAGCTCAGGGAGGGGCACTGAAGCTTTCTTT,CASSSSGRGTEAFF
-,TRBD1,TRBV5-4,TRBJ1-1,TGTGCCAGCAGCCTCCGACAGGGTTATGCTTTCTTT,CASSLRQGYAFF
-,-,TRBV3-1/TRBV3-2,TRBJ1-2,TGTGCCAGCAGCCAAGGAGGGGGGAATAACTATGGCTACACCTTC,CASSQGGGNNYGYTF
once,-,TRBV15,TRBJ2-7,TGTGCCACCAGCAGAGATCCAGGCATCGTGTCCTACGAGCAGTACTTC,CATSRDPGIVSYEQYF
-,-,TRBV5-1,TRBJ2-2,TGCGCCAGCAGCTTGGGGCTTAACACCGGGGAGCTGTTTTTT,CASSLGLNTGELFF
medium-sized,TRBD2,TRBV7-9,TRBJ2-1,TGTGCCAGCACAGATACCGGGACTAGCCCGTACAATGAGCAGTTCTTC,CASTDTGTSPYNEQFF
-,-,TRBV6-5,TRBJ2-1,TGTGCCAGCAGTTACGATCCCTACAATGAGCAGTTCTTC,CASSYDPYNEQFF
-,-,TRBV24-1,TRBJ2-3,TGTGCCACCAGTGATCTTGACCCCACAGATACGCAGTATTTT,CATSDLDPTDTQYF
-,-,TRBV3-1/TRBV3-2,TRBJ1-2,TGTGCCAGCAGCCTCGGTGGTTCTAACTATGGCTACACCTTC,CASSLGGSNYGYTF
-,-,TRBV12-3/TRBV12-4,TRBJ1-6,TGTGCCAGCAGTTTGGCTAAGGGGCCCCTCCACTTT,CASSLAKGPLHF
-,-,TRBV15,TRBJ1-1,TGTGCCACCAGCAGAGGGGGGGGCGCTGACACTGAAGCTTTCTTT,CATSRGGGADTEAFF
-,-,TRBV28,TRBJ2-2,TGTGCCAGCAGTTGGGCTAGGGGGACTTCGAACACCGGGGAGCTGTTTTTT,CASSWARGTSNTGELFF
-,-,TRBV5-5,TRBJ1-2,TGTGCCAGCAGCTTTTTGATCAACTATGGCTACACCTTC,CASSFLINYGYTF
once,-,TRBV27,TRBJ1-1,TGTGCCAGCAGAGGGGGGGGGATTCCAGCTTTCTTT,CASRGGGIPAFF
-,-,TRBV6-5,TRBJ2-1,TGTGCCAGCAGTTACGCACAGACCTACAATGAGCAGTTCTTC,CASSYAQTYNEQFF
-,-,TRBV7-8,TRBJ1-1,TGTGCCAGCAGCCCCGGTGCGGGGCCCGATAACACTGAAGCTTTCTTT,CASSPGAGPDNTEAFF
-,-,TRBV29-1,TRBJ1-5,TGCAGCGTTGGGTCAGGAAATCAGCCCCAGCATTTT,CSVGSGNQPQHF
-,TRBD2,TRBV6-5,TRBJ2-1,TGTGCCAGCAGTTACGTGGCGGGAGGAGTAAATGAGCAGTTCTTC,CASSYVAGGVNEQFF
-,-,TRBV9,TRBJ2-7,TGTGCCAGCAGCCCAGGGGACCTTAGATACGAGCAGTACTTC,CASSPGDLRYEQYF
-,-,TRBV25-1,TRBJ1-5,TGTGCCAGCAGTCCCGGATCGGGAAATCGGCCCCAGCATTTT,CASSPGSGNRPQHF